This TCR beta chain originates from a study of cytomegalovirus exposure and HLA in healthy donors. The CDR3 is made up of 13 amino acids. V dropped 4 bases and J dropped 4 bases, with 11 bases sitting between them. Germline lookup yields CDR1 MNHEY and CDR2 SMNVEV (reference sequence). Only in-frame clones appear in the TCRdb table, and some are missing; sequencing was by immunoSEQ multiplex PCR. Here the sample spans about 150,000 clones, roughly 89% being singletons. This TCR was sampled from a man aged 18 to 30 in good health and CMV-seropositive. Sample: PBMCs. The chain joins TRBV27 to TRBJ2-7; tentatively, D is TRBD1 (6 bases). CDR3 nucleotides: TGTGCCAGCAGTTCATCAGGGGCATACGAGCAGTACTTC. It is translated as CASSSSGAYEQYF.